The clone carrying this T cell receptor beta chain has more than one count but fewer than ten. This record belongs to a study of T cell repertoires in cytomegalovirus infection. TCRdb reprocessed the reads via MiXCR and lists one record per CDR3 protein. Altogether 680,000 or so distinct CDR3 sequences are present, roughly 35% being singletons, with the ten largest covering more than 2.5%. The TCR sequence derives from a human donor in good health (CMV status not recorded). Some clones in this sample may be carry-over from other donors' samples. The material sequenced was PBMCs.

CDR3 nucleotide sequence: TGTGCCAGCAGTCCTTACATCCGCTCGGGAGGAGGCAGCGGGGAGCTGTTTTTT. It codes for CASSPYIRSGGGSGELFF. This chain uses TRBV2 with TRBJ2-2; 7 bases match TRBD2. CDR1 SNHLY and CDR2 FYNNEI come from the germline V gene. V shed 5 bases, J shed 7 bases, and the junction held 19 bases outside the gene matches. The CDR3 totals 18 residues.